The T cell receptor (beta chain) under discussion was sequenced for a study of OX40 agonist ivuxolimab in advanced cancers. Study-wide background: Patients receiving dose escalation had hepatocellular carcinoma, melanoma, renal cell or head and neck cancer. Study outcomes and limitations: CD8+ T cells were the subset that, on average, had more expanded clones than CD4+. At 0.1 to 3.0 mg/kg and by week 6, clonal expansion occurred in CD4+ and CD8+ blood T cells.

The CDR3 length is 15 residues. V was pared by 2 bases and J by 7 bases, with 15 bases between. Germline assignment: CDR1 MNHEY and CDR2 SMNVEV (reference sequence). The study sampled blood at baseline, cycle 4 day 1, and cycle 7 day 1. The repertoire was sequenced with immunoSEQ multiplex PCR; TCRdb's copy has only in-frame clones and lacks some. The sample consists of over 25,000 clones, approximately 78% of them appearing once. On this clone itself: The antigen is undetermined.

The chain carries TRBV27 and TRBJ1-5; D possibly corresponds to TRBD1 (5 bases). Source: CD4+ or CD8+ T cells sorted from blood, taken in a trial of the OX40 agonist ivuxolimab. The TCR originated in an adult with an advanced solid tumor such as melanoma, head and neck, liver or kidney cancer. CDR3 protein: CASSLGRTGGQPQHF. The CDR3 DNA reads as TGTGCCAGCAGTTTAGGGCGGACGGGGGGACAGCCCCAGCATTTT.